Presented here are 18 T cell receptor beta chains from one specimen sequenced in a study of T-cell reconstitution after alpha-beta-depleted transplantation in children. During its preparation, the TCRbeta library received unique molecular identifiers. TCRdb itself ran the PCR reads through MiXCR, one entry per CDR3 protein. The sample includes about 610,000 distinct CDR3 sequences, 25% to 30% of them seen just once. The sequences come from PBMCs, collected before TCRalphabeta/CD19-depleted stem cell transplant. The receptor source for this set is a boy under two years old with Wiskott-Aldrich syndrome, due to receive a stem cell transplant.

This chain connects TRBV20-1 to TRBJ1-4; no firm D call. V was clipped by 3 bases and J by 4 bases, with 9 bases between them. CDR1 is DFQATT and CDR2 is SNEGSKA in the germline V gene (reference sequence). The CDR3 spans 13 residues. CDR3 nucleotide sequence: TGCAGTGCTAGGACGGACCTTAATGAAAAACTGTTTTTT. Encoded protein: CSARTDLNEKLFF.

This clonotype was found a few times. This rearrangement joins TRBV12-3 or TRBV12-4 to TRBJ2-5; 7 nucleotides agree with TRBD1. The CDR3 length is 14 residues. Losses at the gene ends were 3 bases for V and 5 bases for J; bases not matched to a gene: 6. CDR3 sequence (DNA): TGTGCCAGCAGTTTGTTCGACAGGGTCGAGACCCAGTACTTC. Residues: CASSLFDRVETQYF.

The chain couples TRBV20-1 to TRBJ2-2; D possibly matches TRBD1 or TRBD2 (5 bases each). In germline, CDR1 is DFQATT, CDR2 SNEGSKA (reference sequence). There are 15 residues in the CDR3. V dropped 1 base and J dropped 4 bases, with 13 bases sitting between them. The CDR3 DNA is TGCAGTGCTAGAGCTGGGGCGGGTGGCACCGGGGAGCTGTTTTTT. Amino acid sequence: CSARAGAGGTGELFF.

This rearrangement joins TRBV6-9 to TRBJ1-1; D gene unclear. Trimming shortened V by 1 base and J by 1 base, and 1 base separated the two germline ends. This CDR3 has 12 amino acids. CDR1 and CDR2 from the germline V gene are MNHGY and SVAAGI. The CDR3 spells CASSYWNTEAFF. In DNA, the CDR3 is TGTGCCAGCAGTTATTGGAACACTGAAGCTTTCTTT.

The chain has TRBV12-3 or TRBV12-4 and TRBJ1-4, with TRBD1 matching 8 bases. CDR3 size: 14 residues. After removal of 6 bases from V and 4 bases from J, the junction contained 4 bases not matched to a gene. The CDR3 protein is CASSLQGGNEKLFF. The CDR3 coding sequence is TGTGCCAGCAGCCTACAGGGGGGTAATGAAAAACTGTTTTTT.

The V gene is TRBV6-6, the J gene TRBJ2-5; TRBD2 agrees at 10 bases. The CDR3 extends over 13 amino acids. The V segment lost 0 bases and the J segment 9 bases; nucleotides outside the gene matches: 1. CDR1 is MNHNY and CDR2 is SVGAGI in the germline V gene (reference sequence). The CDR3 loop reads CASSYSSGGAQYF. The CDR3 DNA reads TGTGCCAGCAGTTACTCGAGCGGGGGGGCCCAGTACTTC.

V gene TRBV6-2 or TRBV6-3 combines with J gene TRBJ2-5; D is possibly TRBD2 (6 bases). The CDR3 is 21 amino acids. Trimming took off 2 bases at V and 2 bases at J, with 30 bases between the two ends. Looked up from germline, CDR1 is MNHEY and CDR2 is SVGEGT. The chain's CDR3 is CASSYLFSGVAALAVQETQYF. The CDR3 DNA reads TGTGCCAGCAGTTACCTCTTTTCGGGTGTTGCAGCCTTAGCGGTACAAGAGACCCAGTACTTC.

The chain joins TRBV12-3 or TRBV12-4 to TRBJ2-6, with D unclear. Trimming stripped 3 bases from V and 0 bases from J, with 21 bases between. The CDR3 has 20 residues. The CDR3 reads CASSLGRASQFGSGANVLTF. CDR3 nucleotide sequence: TGTGCCAGCAGTTTGGGCCGCGCGAGCCAGTTTGGCTCTGGGGCCAACGTCCTGACTTTC.

Worth noting for this clonotype: Sequence at one end of the junction differs from germline and may be a read error. In DNA form, the CDR3 reads TGTGCCAGCAGTTTACGAAAGGGGAGATTGTCCTTC. Encoded protein: CASSLRKGRLSF. This sequence joins TRBV12-3 or TRBV12-4 and TRBJ2-7; D tentatively reads TRBD1 or TRBD2 (5 bases each). This CDR3 contains 12 residues.

This clonotype was observed a few times. This rearrangement joins TRBV5-1 to TRBJ2-1, with 10 bases aligning to TRBD2. The V and J ends lost 0 bases and 4 bases, in that order; junction bases with no gene match: 4. Germline V gene data show CDR1 as SGHRS and CDR2 as YFSETQ. The CDR3 runs 16 residues. The CDR3 nucleotides read TGCGCCAGCAGCTTGGGGCTAGCGGGAGAATACAATGAGCAGTTCTTC. Its translation is CASSLGLAGEYNEQFF.

The J gene is TRBJ2-2, the V gene TRBV19, with D unresolved. Germline assignment: CDR1 LNHDA and CDR2 SQIVND (reference sequence). The ends were cut back, 1 base at V and 1 base at J, with 10 bases in the middle. The CDR3 covers 16 residues. CDR3 region: CASSIVRLMNTGELFF. The CDR3 nucleotides are TGTGCCAGTAGTATAGTTCGATTGATGAACACCGGGGAGCTGTTTTTT.

The CDR3 loop is CASSTTQGWRSTGELFF. CDR3 sequence (DNA): TGCGCCAGCAGCACAACCCAGGGCTGGAGGAGCACCGGGGAGCTGTTTTTT. The V and J genes are TRBV5-1 and TRBJ2-2, with D possibly being TRBD1 or TRBD2 (5 bases each). Germline V CDR1 and CDR2: SGHRS, YFSETQ. The CDR3 has 17 residues. V gave up 4 bases and J gave up 4 bases, with 20 bases separating them. The full variable domain, its missing parts supplied by reference TRBV5-1 and TRBJ2-2, is KAGVTQTPRYLIKTRGQQVTLSCSPISGHRSVSWYQQTPGQGLQFLFEYFSETQRNKGNFPGRFSGRQFSNSRSEMNVSTLELGDSALYLCASSTTQGWRSTGELFFGEGSRLTVL.

This clonotype was detected a few times. V usage is TRBV18 and J usage is TRBJ1-6; TRBD1 agrees at 7 bases. CDR3 length: 17 amino acids. Trimming cost V 4 bases and J 4 bases; bases outside gene matches: 10. Per germline, CDR1 KGHSH and CDR2 LQKENI. CDR3: CASSQGQWNTYNSPLHF. The CDR3 DNA follows: TGTGCCAGCTCACAGGGACAGTGGAATACTTATAATTCACCCCTCCACTTT.

The table lists this clonotype with a few counts. The chain joins TRBV12-3 or TRBV12-4 to TRBJ1-4; D is unclear. V lost 5 bases and J 8 bases, leaving 12 bases between the germline ends. This CDR3 comprises 13 residues. Here the CDR3 reads CASSTIRVEKLFF. The CDR3 DNA reads TGTGCCAGCAGTACGATTCGAGTCGAAAAACTGTTTTTT.

This chain links TRBV12-3 or TRBV12-4 with TRBJ2-1; the match to TRBD2 covers 9 bases. The CDR3 covers 16 residues. After removal of 5 bases from V and 5 bases from J, the junction contained 10 bases not matched to a gene. CDR3 sequence: CASSVGPTSGDNEQFF. The CDR3, as DNA: TGTGCCAGCAGTGTGGGTCCGACTAGCGGAGACAATGAGCAGTTCTTC.

V gene TRBV6-2 or TRBV6-3 combines with J gene TRBJ2-2; the match to TRBD2 covers 8 bases. Germline lookup yields CDR1 MNHEY and CDR2 SVGEGT. The CDR3 totals 15 residues. Germline trimming cut 6 bases from V and 5 bases from J; bases unmatched to any gene: 8. The DNA for the CDR3 is TGTGCCAGCAGGCCGGGGGGGAGCGGGACCGGGGAGCTGTTTTTT. Translation gives CASRPGGSGTGELFF.

This clonotype was detected only a few times. The chain employs TRBV7-9 and TRBJ1-1, with a tentative D call TRBD1 (5 bases). The CDR3 is made up of 15 amino acids. V was shortened by 1 base and J by 0 bases, with 9 bases between the two germline ends. Germline V gene data show CDR1 as SEHNR and CDR2 as FQNEAQ (reference sequence). CDR3 amino acids: CASSLGGGLNTEAFF. The CDR3 DNA reads TGTGCCAGCAGCTTAGGTGGGGGGTTGAACACTGAAGCTTTCTTT.

The gene calls are TRBV20-1 and TRBJ2-1; no clear D. The CDR3 has 13 residues. V gave up 2 bases and J gave up 2 bases, with 7 bases separating them. The V gene's germline CDR1 is DFQATT and CDR2 SNEGSKA (reference sequence). The CDR3 DNA reads as TGCAGTGCTAGAAATCGGGCCTACAATGAGCAGTTCTTC. Translated: CSARNRAYNEQFF.